Listed below are T cell receptor beta chains from one sample, sequenced in a study of technical replicates of blood from a few donors. TCRdb's table, derived via immunoSEQ multiplex PCR, lists solely in-frame clones and lacks some. Counted here are about 69,000 clones, about 90% occurring once; the ten biggest clones make up about 4.6%. The source material was PBMCs. The receptor source for this set is a human donor in good health. Some clones in this sample may be carry-over from other donors' samples. The CDR3 runs from the conserved cysteine through the conserved F or W. The D gene is left open where the match is weak. Clone size is shown for a subset of rows, as once, few, many or a class of expanded clone.

>-|TRBD1|TRBJ2-2|TRBV7-2
TGTGCCAGCAGCTTAGTATCAGGGGGCGCAAACACCGGGGAGCTGTTTTTT
CASSLVSGGANTGELFF
>once|-|TRBJ2-4|TRBV7-9
TGTGCCAGCAGCTTAGCCAGGGGAAATCAAAACATTCAGTACTTC
CASSLARGNQNIQYF
>-|TRBD2|TRBJ2-5|TRBV7-2
TGTGCCAGCAGTTCCCCTAGCGGTACATCCCTTGGGACCCAGTACTTC
CASSSPSGTSLGTQYF
>-|-|TRBJ2-2|TRBV19
TGTGCCAGTAGTATAATAGAGGGAAACACCGGGGAGCTGTTTTTT
CASSIIEGNTGELFF
>-|-|TRBJ2-1|TRBV14
TGTGCCACCAGCGAGGTGGGTAATGAGCAGTTCTTC
CATSEVGNEQFF
>-|-|TRBJ2-6|TRBV7-9
TGTGCCAGCAGCTTCACAGTCTCTGGGGCCAACGTCCTGACTTTC
CASSFTVSGANVLTF
>-|-|TRBJ2-7|TRBV4-2
TGTGCCAGCAGCCCCCGACTAGTTTACGAGCAGTACTTC
CASSPRLVYEQYF
>-|-|TRBJ2-1|TRBV19
TGTGCCAGTAGGCCCGCCGGGACATACTACAATGAGCAGTTCTTC
CASRPAGTYYNEQFF
>-|-|TRBJ2-2|TRBV6-5
TGTGCCAGCAGTTACAGGAGGGTCGCGAACACCGGGGAGCTGTTTTTT
CASSYRRVANTGELFF
>-|TRBD2|TRBJ2-3|TRBV10-3
TGTGCCATCAGCCCCCGCGGGGGGGCTTCCGCAGATACGCAGTATTTT
CAISPRGGASADTQYF
>-|TRBD2|TRBJ2-7|TRBV9
TGTGCCAGCAGCGACCGACTAGCGGGGGTCTCCTACGAGCAGTACTTC
CASSDRLAGVSYEQYF
>-|-|TRBJ2-7|TRBV30
TGTGCGGGGGGCAGGGGGTCCTACGAGCAGTACTTC
CAGGRGSYEQYF
>few|-|TRBJ2-7|TRBV5-6
TGTGCCAGCAGCCGAGGGGGCGAGCAGTACTTC
CASSRGGEQYF
>-|-|TRBJ1-2|TRBV14
TGTGCCAGCAGCCAACCCCCTTGGGGGCTTGGCTACACCTTC
CASSQPPWGLGYTF
>-|-|TRBJ1-1|TRBV7-3
TGTGCCAGCAGCTTAAGTATAGGGGTGAGAACTGAAGCTTTCTTT
CASSLSIGVRTEAFF
>-|TRBD2|TRBJ2-2|TRBV9
TGTGCCAGCAGCCCCGGGGAAGGTAGCGGGGGATCCACCGGGGAGCTGTTTTTT
CASSPGEGSGGSTGELFF
>-|-|TRBJ2-7|TRBV7-9
TGTGCCAGCAGCTTAACATACTCAGGGTCCGACGAGCAGTACTTC
CASSLTYSGSDEQYF
>few|-|TRBJ1-1|TRBV5-6
TGTGCCAGCTCATGGGGACAAGTAATGACTGAAGCTTTCTTT
CASSWGQVMTEAFF
>-|TRBD1|TRBJ2-7|TRBV4-3
TGCGCCAGCAGCCCTCAGAGACAGGGTCTCTACGAGCAGTACTTC
CASSPQRQGLYEQYF
>many|-|TRBJ1-1|TRBV7-2
TGTGCCAGCAGCCTGACGTCGACAGGCCTTAAATCTTGGAACACTGAAGCTTTCTTT
CASSLTSTGLKSWNTEAFF
>-|-|TRBJ2-7|TRBV6-6
TGTGCCAGCAGTTTAAGAGGGGCAGGGGGGAAGTACGAGCAGTACTTC
CASSLRGAGGKYEQYF
>-|-|TRBJ1-1|TRBV2
TGTGCCACCGGCAGGGCGAAACAGAACACTGAAGCTTTCTTT
CATGRAKQNTEAFF
>-|-|TRBJ1-2|TRBV7-3
TGTGCCAGCAGCCCGTCGGTTGGAGGGTGGGGTGGCTACACCTTC
CASSPSVGGWGGYTF
>-|TRBD2|TRBJ2-3|TRBV13
TGTGCCAGCAGCTTAAGAAGCGGGAGGGCCGGTAGTAGAGATACGCAGTATTTT
CASSLRSGRAGSRDTQYF
>-|-|TRBJ2-3|TRBV7-8
TGTGCCAGCAGCTTTCTTGCAGATACGCAGTATTTT
CASSFLADTQYF
>few|TRBD2|TRBJ2-7|TRBV7-7
TGTGCCAGCAGCTTAGCCGGACTAGCGGCCCAGAGGGTCTACGAGCAGTACTTC
CASSLAGLAAQRVYEQYF
>-|-|TRBJ2-2|TRBV25-1
TGTGCCAGCAGTAGGTCGACAGATAACACCGGGGAGCTGTTTTTT
CASSRSTDNTGELFF
>-|TRBD1|TRBJ2-2|TRBV2
TGTGCCAGCATGGGACAGAGAAACACCGGGGAGCTGTTTTTT
CASMGQRNTGELFF
>once|-|TRBJ1-2|TRBV21-1
TGTGCCAGCAGCGCACGGGGACAGCATAACTATGGCTACACCTTC
CASSARGQHNYGYTF
>once|-|TRBJ2-1|TRBV5-1
TGCGCCAGCAGCGATCCCGGGGGTGAGCAGTTCTTC
CASSDPGGEQFF
>-|-|TRBJ1-6|TRBV27
TGTGCCAGCAGTTTACCCGGGAATTCACCCCTCCACTTT
CASSLPGNSPLHF
>-|-|TRBJ2-2|TRBV9
TGTGCCAGCAGCGTAGATCTCGGGGAGCTGTTTTTT
CASSVDLGELFF
>-|TRBD2|TRBJ2-5|TRBV6-6
TGTGCCAGCACTCCGGGACTAGCGGGGGTCCGGGCCCAGTACTTC
CASTPGLAGVRAQYF
>-|TRBD1|TRBJ2-5|TRBV6-5
TGTGCCAGCAGTATCCGGACAGGGACCGGGGAGACCCAGTACTTC
CASSIRTGTGETQYF
>-|-|TRBJ2-3|TRBV7-2
TGTGCCAGTGGGCCAGGTAGTATGGATACGCAGTATTTT
CASGPGSMDTQYF
>-|-|TRBJ1-2|TRBV30
TGTGCCTGGAGGGCCAGCGTCGGATCCGCCTATGGCTACACCTTC
CAWRASVGSAYGYTF
>-|TRBD2|TRBJ2-1|TRBV7-2
TGTGCCAGCAGCCAAGGACTAGCGGACTACAATGAGCAGTTCTTC
CASSQGLADYNEQFF
>-|TRBD1|TRBJ1-2|TRBV2
TGTGCCAGCGAGCAGGGGGGTGGCTATGGCTACACCTTC
CASEQGGGYGYTF
>-|TRBD1|TRBJ2-7|TRBV5-5
TGTGCCAGCAGCTTCCCCGGGACAGGGACCTACGAGCAGTACTTC
CASSFPGTGTYEQYF
>-|TRBD1|TRBJ2-2|TRBV2
TGTGCCAGCAGTCTTGACAGGGTCACCGGGGAGCTGTTTTTT
CASSLDRVTGELFF
>-|TRBD1|TRBJ2-7|TRBV2
TGTGCCAGCAGCGCCGGGACAGGGTGGGACACCTACGAGCAGTACTTC
CASSAGTGWDTYEQYF
>-|-|TRBJ2-2|TRBV4-3
TGCGCCAGCAGCCAAGATTGGACAGCCGGGGAGCTGTTTTTT
CASSQDWTAGELFF
>-|TRBD1|TRBJ1-6|TRBV14
TGTGCCAGCAGCCATACAGGGGCAACCTATAATTCACCCCTCCACTTT
CASSHTGATYNSPLHF
>-|TRBD2|TRBJ2-1|TRBV12-5
TGTGCTAGTGTCCCTCGGGCGGGAGGCAATGAGCAGTTCTTC
CASVPRAGGNEQFF
>-|TRBD2|TRBJ2-7|TRBV30
TGTGCCTGGAGTCTCCTAGCGGGCTACGAGCAGTACTTC
CAWSLLAGYEQYF
>-|-|TRBJ1-1|TRBV7-9
TGTGCCAGCAGCCCCCCCTTCAGGGGTGGGGCTTTCTTT
CASSPPFRGGAFF
>-|TRBD2|TRBJ2-3|TRBV5-1
TGCGCCAGCAGCTTGGCGGCTAGCGGGGGGACGGGTACGCAGTATTTT
CASSLAASGGTGTQYF
>few|-|TRBJ1-3|TRBV14
TGTGCCAGCAGCCGCGCCGGGGTGAAGGGAGACACCATATATTTT
CASSRAGVKGDTIYF
>once|-|TRBJ1-1|TRBV7-2
TGTGCCAGCAGCTTATCCCGCGGGAACACTGAAGCTTTCTTT
CASSLSRGNTEAFF
>-|-|TRBJ2-2|TRBV25-1
TGTGCCAGCAGTGTCCAGGGTGGCACCGGGGAGCTGTTTTTT
CASSVQGGTGELFF
>-|-|TRBJ2-1|TRBV10-2
TGCGCCAGCAGTGAGCAATACAATGAGCAGTTCTTC
CASSEQYNEQFF
>once|TRBD1|TRBJ2-1|TRBV7-9
TGTGCCAGCAGCCGAGGACAGGGAACAAAGAATGAGCAGTTCTTC
CASSRGQGTKNEQFF
>-|-|TRBJ1-4|TRBV7-2
TGTGCCAGCAGCTTGGGGGGGGTTACTAATGAAAAACTGTTTTTT
CASSLGGVTNEKLFF
>-|-|TRBJ1-5|TRBV27
TGTGCCAGCAGTCATTTCAATCAGCCCCAGCATTTT
CASSHFNQPQHF